This T cell receptor beta chain was sequenced during a study of shared clonotypes between healthy human individuals. As to this clone: Its cognate antigen is unknown.

Several immunoSEQ plates held equal portions of the genomic DNA taken from each subset. Measured with immunoSEQ multiplex PCR; TCRdb has only the in-frame clones, and not every one. The table has 1 million to 1.2 million clones, approximately 77% seen once. Study results and limitations: Donors were few, which limited the genetic and exposure-history diversity represented. Clonotypes shared by all four donors outscored non-shared clonotypes in generation probability.

Germline lookup yields CDR1 SQVTM and CDR2 ANQGSEA. Trimming left V 7 bases short and J 0 bases short, with 10 bases between. The CDR3 consists of 12 residues. What was sequenced was memory CD4+ T cells from PBMCs. Subset of the sample: CD45RA-negative fraction. The V gene is TRBV29-1, the J gene TRBJ2-7; no clear D gene. This TCR was recovered from a man younger than 35 in good health. Some clones in this sample may be carry-over from other donors' samples. CDR3 sequence: CSGRRGSYEQYF. The CDR3 nucleotides are TGCAGCGGACGAAGAGGCTCCTACGAGCAGTACTTC.